The subject of this entry is one TCR beta chain. Its antigen is unidentified. During the collection period, no donor immune events like infections were recorded. V lost 4 bases and J lost 0, with 10 bases in between. Per germline, CDR1 MNHEY and CDR2 SMNVEV (reference sequence). The CDR3 runs 15 residues. This sample is part of a study of identifying expanded T cells in peripheral blood. Clones were sequenced by immunoSEQ multiplex PCR, and TCRdb holds only the in-frame ones, with some missing. The data contain about 58,000 clones, about four fifths of them singletons. Whole-study findings and limits: Across healthy donors, higher total template counts meant significantly greater approximately two-week count variance.

This chain links TRBV27 with TRBJ1-5; a possible D gene is TRBD1 (5 bases). Sequenced sample: blood. This TCR was sampled from a person aged 18-70 years in good health. The CDR3 bases are TGTGCCAGCAGTTCCCAGGGTTTTAGCAATCAGCCCCAGCATTTT. It specifies CASSSQGFSNQPQHF.